One T cell receptor (beta chain) is described in this entry. V lost 4 bases, J lost 10 bases, and 13 bases stayed unmatched. Germline V gives CDR1 LGHNA, CDR2 YSLEER. This CDR3 region has 15 residues. The table came from immunoSEQ multiplex PCR; TCRdb's copy has only in-frame clones and leaves some out. In the table there are over 600,000 clones, 70% to 90% of which are singletons. This sample is drawn from a study of blood T cell repertoires in COVID-19. For the study at large: The study drew acute and convalescent COVID-19 samples from the United States, Italy and Spain. T cells, B-cell-depleted T cells, or PBMCs supplied cDNA or gDNA.

This chain joins TRBV4-3 and TRBJ2-3; TRBD1 matches 8 bases. Sequenced: peripheral blood. The clonotype comes from a woman aged 18-35 years with acute or convalescent COVID-19. The CDR3 is CASSRSGGESFPQYF. CDR3 in DNA: TGCGCCAGCAGCCGATCAGGGGGCGAATCTTTTCCGCAGTATTTT.